This T cell receptor (beta chain) was recorded in a study of graft-versus-host responses after intestinal transplantation. In the study overall: The recipients all started with anti-thymocyte globulin induction and then took tacrolimus and steroids for 3 to 4 years. Study results and limitations: Across patients carrying graft-donor T cell macrochimerism, allografts held high graft-versus-host to host-versus-graft clonal ratios. Early after transplant, HvG clones declined as circulating GvH clones peaked.

Germline CDR1 and CDR2: MGHRA and YSYEKL. CDR3 length equals 16 residues. Trimming took 0 bases from V and 6 from J, leaving 17 bases between them. Clones were sequenced by immunoSEQ multiplex PCR, and TCRdb holds only the in-frame ones, with some missing. The table includes 85,000 to 100,000 clones, around 93% detected once. This clone was seen a few times. Its matching antigen is unknown. This TCR was recovered from a human donor who was the organ donor for an intestinal transplant. The chain recombines TRBV4-1 with TRBJ1-1; no clear D gene. Here the sequenced sample was unstimulated CD8+ T cells sorted from spleen or lymph node cells, taken before transplant. CDR3: CASSQDGPPRYAEAFF. The CDR3 DNA sequence: TGCGCCAGCAGCCAAGATGGTCCTCCCCGCTACGCTGAAGCTTTCTTT.